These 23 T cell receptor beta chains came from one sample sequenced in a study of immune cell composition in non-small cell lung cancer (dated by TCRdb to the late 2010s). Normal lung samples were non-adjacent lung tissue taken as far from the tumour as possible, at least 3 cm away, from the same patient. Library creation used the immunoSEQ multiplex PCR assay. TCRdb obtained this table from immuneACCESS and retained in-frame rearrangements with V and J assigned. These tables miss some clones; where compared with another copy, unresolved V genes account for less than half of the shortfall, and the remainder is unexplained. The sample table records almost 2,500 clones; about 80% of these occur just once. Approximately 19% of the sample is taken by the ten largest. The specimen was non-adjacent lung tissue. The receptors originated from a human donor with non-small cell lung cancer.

The CDR3 region is CASSPRPGTADSYEQYF. CDR3 in DNA: TGTGCCAGCAGCCCCCGCCCCGGGACAGCTGACTCCTACGAGCAGTACTTC. The chain links TRBV7-8 to TRBJ2-7; TRBD1 aligns across 7 bases. J was trimmed by 0 bases and V by 5 bases; bases with no gene match: 13. The CDR3 sequence is 17 residues long. The germline V gene has CDR1 SGHVS and CDR2 FQNEAQ.

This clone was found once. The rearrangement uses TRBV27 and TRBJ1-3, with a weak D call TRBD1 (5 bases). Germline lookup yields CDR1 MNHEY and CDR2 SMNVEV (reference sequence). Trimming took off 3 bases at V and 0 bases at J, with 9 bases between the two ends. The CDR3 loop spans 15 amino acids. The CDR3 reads CASSFSGSSGNTIYF. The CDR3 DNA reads TGTGCCAGCAGTTTCTCAGGGTCCTCTGGAAACACCATATATTTT.

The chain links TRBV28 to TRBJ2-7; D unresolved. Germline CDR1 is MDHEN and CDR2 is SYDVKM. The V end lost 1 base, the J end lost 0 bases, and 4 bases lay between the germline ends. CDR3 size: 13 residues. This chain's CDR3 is CASSLSLSYEQYF. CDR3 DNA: TGTGCCAGCAGTTTATCCCTCTCCTACGAGCAGTACTTC.

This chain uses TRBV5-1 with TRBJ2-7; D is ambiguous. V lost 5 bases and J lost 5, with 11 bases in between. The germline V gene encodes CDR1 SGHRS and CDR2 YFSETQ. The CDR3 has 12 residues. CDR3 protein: CASSPERDEQYF. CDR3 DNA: TGCGCCAGCAGTCCGGAACGGGACGAGCAGTACTTC.

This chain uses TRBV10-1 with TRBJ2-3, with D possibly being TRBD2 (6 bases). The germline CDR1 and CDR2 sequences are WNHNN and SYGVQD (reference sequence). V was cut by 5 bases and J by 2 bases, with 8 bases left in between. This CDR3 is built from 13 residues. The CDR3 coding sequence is TGCGCCAGCAGTCGGACTACCACAGATACGCAGTATTTT. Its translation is CASSRTTTDTQYF.

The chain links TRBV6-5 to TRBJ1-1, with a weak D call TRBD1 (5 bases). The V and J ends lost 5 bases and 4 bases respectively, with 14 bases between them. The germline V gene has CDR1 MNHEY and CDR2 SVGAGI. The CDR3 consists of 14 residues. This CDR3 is CASSELPGITEAFF. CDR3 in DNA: TGTGCCAGCAGTGAACTCCCAGGGATCACTGAAGCTTTCTTT.

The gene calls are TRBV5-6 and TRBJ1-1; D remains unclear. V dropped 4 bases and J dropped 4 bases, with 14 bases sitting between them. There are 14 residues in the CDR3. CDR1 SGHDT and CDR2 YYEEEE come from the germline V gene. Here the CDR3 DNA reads TGTGCCAGCAGCGAGCGGGGTGGGGTCACTGAAGCTTTCTTT. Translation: CASSERGGVTEAFF.

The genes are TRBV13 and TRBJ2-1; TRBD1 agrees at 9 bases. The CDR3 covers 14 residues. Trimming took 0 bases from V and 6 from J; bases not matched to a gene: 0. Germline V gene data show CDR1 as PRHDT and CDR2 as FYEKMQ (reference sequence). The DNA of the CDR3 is TGTGCCAGCAGCTTAGGGGACAGGGGCAATGAGCAGTTCTTC. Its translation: CASSLGDRGNEQFF.

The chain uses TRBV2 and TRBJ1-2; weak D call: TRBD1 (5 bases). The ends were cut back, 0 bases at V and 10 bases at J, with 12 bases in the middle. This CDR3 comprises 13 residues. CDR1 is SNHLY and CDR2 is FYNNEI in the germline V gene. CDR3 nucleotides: TGTGCCAGCAGTGAAGCGCCAGGGACTGCCTACACCTTC. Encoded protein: CASSEAPGTAYTF.

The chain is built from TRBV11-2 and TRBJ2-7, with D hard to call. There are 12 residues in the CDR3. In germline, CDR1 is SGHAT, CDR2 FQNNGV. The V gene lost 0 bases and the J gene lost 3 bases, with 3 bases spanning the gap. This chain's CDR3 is CASSLDRYEQYF. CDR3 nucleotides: TGTGCCAGCAGCTTAGATCGCTACGAGCAGTACTTC.

CDR3 nucleotide sequence: TGTGCCAGCGGAGGGGGGGCCCAGTACTTC. Residues: CASGGGAQYF. This chain uses TRBV6-5 with TRBJ2-7; a possible D gene is TRBD2 (7 bases). The CDR3 is 10 residues long. The V gene's germline CDR1 is MNHEY and CDR2 SVGAGI. The V end was cut by 8 bases, the J end by 10 bases, with 12 bases between.

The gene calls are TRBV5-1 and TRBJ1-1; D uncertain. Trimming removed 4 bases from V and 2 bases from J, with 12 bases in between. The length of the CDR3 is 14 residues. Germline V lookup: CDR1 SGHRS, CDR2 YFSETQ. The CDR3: CASSPTGRNTEAFF. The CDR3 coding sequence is TGCGCCAGCAGCCCTACTGGGAGAAACACTGAAGCTTTCTTT.

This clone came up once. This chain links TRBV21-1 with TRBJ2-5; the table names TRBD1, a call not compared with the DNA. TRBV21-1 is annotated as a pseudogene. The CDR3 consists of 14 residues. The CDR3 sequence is CASSKGTAQETQYF. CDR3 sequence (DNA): TGTGCCAGCAGCAAGGGGACAGCCCAAGAGACCCAGTACTTC.

The CDR3 DNA sequence: TGCGCCAGCAGCCAGGAGTATAATGAAAAACTGTTTTTT. This sequence encodes CASSQEYNEKLFF. J is TRBJ1-4 and V is TRBV4-1; D remains ambiguous. Trimming took off 3 bases at V and 4 bases at J, with 6 bases between the two ends. Germline CDR1 and CDR2: MGHRA and YSYEKL. The CDR3 totals 13 residues.

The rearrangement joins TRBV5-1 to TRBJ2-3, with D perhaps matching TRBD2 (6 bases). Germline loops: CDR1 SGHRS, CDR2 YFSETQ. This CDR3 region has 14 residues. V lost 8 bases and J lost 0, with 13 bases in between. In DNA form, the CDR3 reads TGCGCCAGTTTTAGCGGAATTAGCACAGATACGCAGTATTTT. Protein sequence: CASFSGISTDTQYF.

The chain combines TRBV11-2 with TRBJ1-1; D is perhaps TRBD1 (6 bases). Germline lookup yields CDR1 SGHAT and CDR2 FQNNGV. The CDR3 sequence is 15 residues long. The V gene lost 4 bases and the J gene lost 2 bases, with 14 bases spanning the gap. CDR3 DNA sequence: TGTGCCAGCAGCTCACGGACAGCGATAAACACTGAAGCTTTCTTT. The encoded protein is CASSSRTAINTEAFF.

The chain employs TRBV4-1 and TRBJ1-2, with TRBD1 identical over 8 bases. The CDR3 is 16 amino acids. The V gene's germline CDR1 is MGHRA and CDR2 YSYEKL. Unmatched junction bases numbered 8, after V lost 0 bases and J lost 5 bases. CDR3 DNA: TGCGCCAGCAGCCAAGATCCCCGACAGGGGACGTATGGCTACACCTTC. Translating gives CASSQDPRQGTYGYTF.

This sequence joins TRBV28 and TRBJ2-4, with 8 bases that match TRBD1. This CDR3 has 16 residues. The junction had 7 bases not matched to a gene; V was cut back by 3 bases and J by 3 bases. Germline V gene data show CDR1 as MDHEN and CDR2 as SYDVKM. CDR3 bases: TGTGCCAGCAGTTTCTGGCAGGGGGCCAGCAAAAACATTCAGTACTTC. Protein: CASSFWQGASKNIQYF.

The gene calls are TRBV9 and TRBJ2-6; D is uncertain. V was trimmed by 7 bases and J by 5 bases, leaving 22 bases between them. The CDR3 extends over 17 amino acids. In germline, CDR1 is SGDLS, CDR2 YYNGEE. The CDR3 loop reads CASRPRYKQSRANVLTF. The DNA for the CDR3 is TGTGCCAGCCGACCGAGGTACAAACAAAGTCGGGCCAACGTCCTGACTTTC.

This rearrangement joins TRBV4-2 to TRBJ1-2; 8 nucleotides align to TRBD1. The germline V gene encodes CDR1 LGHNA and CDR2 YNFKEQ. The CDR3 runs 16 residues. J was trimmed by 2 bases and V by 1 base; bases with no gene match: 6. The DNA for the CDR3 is TGTGCCAGCAGCCAAGTATCAGGGGGCGGGAACTATGGCTACACCTTC. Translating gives CASSQVSGGGNYGYTF.

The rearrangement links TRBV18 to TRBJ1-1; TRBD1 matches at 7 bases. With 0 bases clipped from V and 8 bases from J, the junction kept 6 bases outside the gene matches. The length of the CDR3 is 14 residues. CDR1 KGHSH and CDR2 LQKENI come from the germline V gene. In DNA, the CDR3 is TGTGCCAGCTCACCACCGGGAAGACAGGGAGAAGCTTTCTTT. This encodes CASSPPGRQGEAFF.

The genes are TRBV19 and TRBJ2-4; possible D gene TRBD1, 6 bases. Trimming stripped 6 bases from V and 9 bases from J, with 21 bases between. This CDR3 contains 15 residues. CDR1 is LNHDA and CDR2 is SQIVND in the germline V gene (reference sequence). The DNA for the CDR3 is TGTGCCAGTAGCATGACAGCCAGGGGCTCGGGCATTCAGTACTTC. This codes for CASSMTARGSGIQYF. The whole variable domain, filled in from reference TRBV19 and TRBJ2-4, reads DGGITQSPKYLFRKEGQNVTLSCEQNLNHDAMYWYRQDPGQGLRLIYYSQIVNDFQKGDIAEGYSVSREKKESFPLTVTSAQKNPTAFYLCASSMTARGSGIQYFGAGTRLSVL.

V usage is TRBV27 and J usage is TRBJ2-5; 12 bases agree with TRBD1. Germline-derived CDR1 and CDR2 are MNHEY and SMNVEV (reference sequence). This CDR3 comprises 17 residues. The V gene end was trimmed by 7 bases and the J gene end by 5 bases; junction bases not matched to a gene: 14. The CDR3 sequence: CASTPQPGQGALETQYF. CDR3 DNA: TGTGCCAGCACACCCCAACCGGGACAGGGGGCTCTTGAGACCCAGTACTTC.